Listed here is a single T cell receptor (beta chain). Its antigen is currently unknown. This entry belongs to a study of T cells in localized non-small cell lung cancer. Germline loops: CDR1 LNHDA, CDR2 SQIVND (reference sequence). V gave up 1 base and J gave up 0 bases; unmatched junction bases: 16. This CDR3 has 20 amino acids. Clones were read by immunoSEQ multiplex PCR, and TCRdb kept only the in-frame ones, dropping some. The table includes some 2,400 clones, 24% detected once. Whole-study results and caveats: The study linked higher blood T cell density to longer overall survival.

Nonneoplastic adjacent lung devoid of atypia was obtained no less than 2 cm from the tumor margin. The chain couples TRBV19 to TRBJ2-3, with TRBD1 matching over 7 bases. This TCR was sampled from a female donor with stage II lung adenocarcinoma. The sample here was normal lung tissue next to the tumor, taken before any cancer treatment. The CDR3 DNA sequence: TGTGCCAGTAGTATAGGAGGAGGACAGGTTGCCCTTCCTAGCACAGATACGCAGTATTTT. This sequence encodes CASSIGGGQVALPSTDTQYF.